This TCR beta chain stems from a study of blood T cells in healthy people across ages. Points from the study as a whole: Roughly linearly, TCR beta diversity per million T cells fell as age increased.

The second PCR ran roughly 6 to 12 cycles with a sample-barcoded 5' primer and J-beta primers. Tagging of each cDNA molecule was performed by a template-switch adaptor with 12 random nucleotides. TCRdb processed the 5' RACE reads anew with MiXCR; each CDR3 protein has one entry. Found here are some 670,000 distinct CDR3 sequences, under 65% of them singletons; the top ten hold roughly 13%. Of note for this clonotype: What it binds is not known.

This receptor was obtained from a woman of 80 years or more in good health. The specimen was blood.

The CDR3 here is CSALPTSWLTYEQYF. For the CDR3, the DNA is TGCAGTGCCTTGCCGACTAGTTGGTTAACCTACGAGCAGTACTTC. The chain recombines TRBV20-1 with TRBJ2-7; maybe TRBD2 (6 bases). The CDR3 is 15 residues long. The V and J ends lost 6 bases and 2 bases respectively, with 20 bases between them. CDR1 is DFQATT, CDR2 SNEGSKA, per germline (reference sequence).